This T cell receptor (beta chain) appears in the sequencing data of a study of molecular identifiers for immune sequencing clone quantification (dated by TCRdb to 2016 to 2019). About the full investigation: In a replicate experiment, RNA from roughly 20,000 or 100,000 naive CD8 T cells was split into five aliquots, four of which were sequenced. The study was a methods study using CD8 T cells to benchmark molecular-identifier clustering-based TCR repertoire sequencing (MIDCIRS) and TCR RNA copy counting.

Comments on this clonotype: Its antigen remains unidentified. This may arise from a read error, as a much more abundant clone is one base away.

The full study reports these points: Identical TCR molecules sharing a barcode could cause highly expanded clone sizes to be underestimated. A single cell's worth of spiked-in Jurkat TCR RNA was reported detectable even among about a million naive CD8 T cells. Modeling estimated 2.5 to 3.5 recovered TCR RNA copies per cell, compared with around 9.7 by digital PCR, which implies about 32% capture efficiency. Naive libraries contained spiked-in Jurkat TCR RNA (around eleven copies' worth), which is not part of the donor repertoire. When barcode sub-clustering was left out, chimeric consensus sequences inflated TCR diversity, with chimeras reaching as high as 47%. In CMV-specific effector cells, clones with more than 20 RNA copies contained over 97% of molecules, whereas in naive cells such clones contained under 1% of molecules.

Naive CD8 T cell libraries were made from approximately 20,000 to 1,000,000 sorted cells using 10%, 30% or 50% of purified RNA. Naive CD8 T cells, defined as CD8+CD4-CCR7+CD45RA+, were FACS-sorted into RLT Plus buffer on a BD FACSAria II. Approximately 9 TCR copies' worth of Jurkat RNA were spiked into 20,000-1,000,000 naive CD8 T cell samples to test detection sensitivity. Enrichment of CD8 T cells was done with RosetteSep CD8+ T Cell Enrichment Cocktail plus Ficoll-Paque, and ACK red cell lysis came afterward. Libraries came from PCR. Sequenced using a NextSeq 500. Preparation of bulk TCR libraries followed a previously described approach, with the TCR primers listed in Table S5. The Qiagen AllPrep DNA/RNA kit was used to purify total RNA. Before any analysis, reads coming from multiple sequencing runs of the same library were combined into one pool. In the source study's methods: Only reads with exact TCR constant sequence were kept, trimmed to 150 nt, and grouped by their 12-nt molecular barcodes. Reads in each barcode group were sub-clustered using a 15% Levenshtein threshold, and a quality-weighted consensus sequence was built for each RNA molecule. Non-functional sequences were removed, as were lower-count sequences one edit away from another. Barcode sub-clusters with fewer than 20% of the maximum read count were removed, based on fitting two negative binomial distributions. TCRdb redid the processing of the public reads, applying fastp at Q25 and MiXCR, and retained in-frame beta chains. Entries that share a CDR3 protein sequence are merged under the most common genes and DNA. These V and J calls originate from TCRdb's pipeline instead of the authors' own analysis. This sample is represented by approximately 320,000 distinct CDR3 sequences; roughly 23% of them were singletons. The ten largest clones capture approximately 0.74% of the sample.

Sequences SNHLY (CDR1) and FYNNEI (CDR2) are obtained from the germline V gene. Including the terminal cysteine and phenylalanine, the CDR3 comprises 15 residues. Kept here is only the CDR3 DNA, which spans 45 bases and is read in frame from base 1. V ends up 7 bases short and J 4 bases short, with an unmatched junction base count of 9. Here the chain combines TRBV2 and TRBJ2-3, and 9 junction bases match TRBD2. This sequence originates from a human donor in good health. Some libraries in this study had Jurkat cell RNA spiked in. Sequencing was performed on naive CD8+ T cells from blood, with Jurkat cell RNA spiked in. Read against the paper, the sample's cell subset or site label means: FACS-sorted CD8+CD4-CCR7+CD45RA+ naive T cells. The CDR3 has the sequence CASTVVAGDADTQYF. The nucleotide sequence reads TGTGCCAGCACGGTGGTAGCGGGGGACGCAGATACGCAGTATTTT.